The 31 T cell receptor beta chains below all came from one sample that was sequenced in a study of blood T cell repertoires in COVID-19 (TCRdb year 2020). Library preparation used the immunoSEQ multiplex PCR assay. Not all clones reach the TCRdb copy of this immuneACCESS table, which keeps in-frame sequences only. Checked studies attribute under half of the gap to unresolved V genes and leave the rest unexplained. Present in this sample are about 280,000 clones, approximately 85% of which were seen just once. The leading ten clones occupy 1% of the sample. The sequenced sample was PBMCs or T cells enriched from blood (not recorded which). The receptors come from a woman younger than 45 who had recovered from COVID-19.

The CDR3: CASSPSNPEAGNSPLHF. The CDR3 region has the DNA TGTGCCAGCTCACCAAGTAACCCAGAGGCGGGAAATTCACCCCTCCACTTT. The V and J genes are TRBV18 and TRBJ1-6; D call uncertain. Germline V CDR1 and CDR2: KGHSH, LQKENI. The CDR3 extends over 17 amino acids. V gave up 2 bases and J gave up 7 bases, with 18 bases separating them.

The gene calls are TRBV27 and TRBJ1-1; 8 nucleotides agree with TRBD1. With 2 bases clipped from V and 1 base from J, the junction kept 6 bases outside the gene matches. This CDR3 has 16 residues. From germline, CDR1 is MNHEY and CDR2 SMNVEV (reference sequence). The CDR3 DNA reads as TGTGCCAGCAGTTTAGGGCCGGGACAGGAGAACACTGAAGCTTTCTTT. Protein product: CASSLGPGQENTEAFF.

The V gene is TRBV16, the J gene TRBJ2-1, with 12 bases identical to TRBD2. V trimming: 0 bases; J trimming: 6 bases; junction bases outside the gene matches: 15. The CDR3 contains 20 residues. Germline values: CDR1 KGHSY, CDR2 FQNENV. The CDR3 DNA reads TGTGCCAGCAGCCAATCGCTCAGACTAGCGGGAGAAGGTAGGCGCAATGAGCAGTTCTTC. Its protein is CASSQSLRLAGEGRRNEQFF.

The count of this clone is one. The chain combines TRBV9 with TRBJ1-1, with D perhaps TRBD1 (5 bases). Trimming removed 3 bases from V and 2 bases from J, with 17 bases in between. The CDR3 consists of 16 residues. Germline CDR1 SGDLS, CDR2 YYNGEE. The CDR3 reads CASSAAGGIGNTEAFF. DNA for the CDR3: TGTGCCAGCAGCGCCGCGGGGGGAATAGGCAACACTGAAGCTTTCTTT. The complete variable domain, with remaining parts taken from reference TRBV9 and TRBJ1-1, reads DSGVTQTPKHLITATGQRVTLRCSPRSGDLSVYWYQQSLDQGLQFLIQYYNGEERAKGNILERFSAQQFPDLHSELNLSSLELGDSALYFCASSAAGGIGNTEAFFGQGTRLTVV.

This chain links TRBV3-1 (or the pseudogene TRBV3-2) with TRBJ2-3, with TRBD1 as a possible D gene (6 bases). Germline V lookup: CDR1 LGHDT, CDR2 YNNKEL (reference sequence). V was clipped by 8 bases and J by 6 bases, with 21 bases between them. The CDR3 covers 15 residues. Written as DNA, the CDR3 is TGTGCCAGCTCGTATCGCGGGCGAAGGGGGGATACGCAGTATTTT. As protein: CASSYRGRRGDTQYF.

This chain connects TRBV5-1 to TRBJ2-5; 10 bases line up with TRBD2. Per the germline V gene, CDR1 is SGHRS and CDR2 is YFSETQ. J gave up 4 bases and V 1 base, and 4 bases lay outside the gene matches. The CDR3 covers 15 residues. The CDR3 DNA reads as TGCGCCAGCAGCTTGAGCGGGGGGGCAGGAGAGACCCAGTACTTC. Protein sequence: CASSLSGGAGETQYF.

Here the CDR3 reads CASTKETDTQYF. Here the CDR3 DNA reads TGTGCCAGCACTAAAGAAACAGATACGCAGTATTTT. The chain combines TRBV9 with TRBJ2-3, with D unclear. Trimming removed 6 bases at V and 3 bases at J, with 8 bases between. This CDR3 has 12 residues. Germline CDR1 SGDLS, CDR2 YYNGEE.

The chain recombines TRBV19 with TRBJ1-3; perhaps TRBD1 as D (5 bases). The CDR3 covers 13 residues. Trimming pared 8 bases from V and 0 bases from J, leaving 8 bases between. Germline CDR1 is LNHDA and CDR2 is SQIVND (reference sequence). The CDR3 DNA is TGTGCCAGTCTGACAGACTCTGGAAACACCATATATTTT. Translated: CASLTDSGNTIYF.

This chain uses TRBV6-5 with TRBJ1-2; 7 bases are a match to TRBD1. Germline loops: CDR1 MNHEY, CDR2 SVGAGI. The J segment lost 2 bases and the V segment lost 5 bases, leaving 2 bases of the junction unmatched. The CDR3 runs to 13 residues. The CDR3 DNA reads TGTGCCAGCAGTCCGACAGGGAACTATGGCTACACCTTC. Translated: CASSPTGNYGYTF.

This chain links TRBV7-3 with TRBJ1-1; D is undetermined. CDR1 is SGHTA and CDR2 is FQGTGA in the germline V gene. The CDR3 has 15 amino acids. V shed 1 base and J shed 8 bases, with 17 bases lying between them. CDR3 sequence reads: CASSLMGWSQSEAFF. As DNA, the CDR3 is TGTGCCAGCAGCTTAATGGGTTGGAGCCAGTCCGAAGCTTTCTTT.

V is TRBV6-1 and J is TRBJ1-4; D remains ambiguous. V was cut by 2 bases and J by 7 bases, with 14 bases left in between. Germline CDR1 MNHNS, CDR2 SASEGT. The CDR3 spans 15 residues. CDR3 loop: CASSERPASGEKLFF. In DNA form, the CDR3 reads TGTGCCAGCAGTGAAAGGCCAGCGTCCGGTGAAAAACTGTTTTTT.

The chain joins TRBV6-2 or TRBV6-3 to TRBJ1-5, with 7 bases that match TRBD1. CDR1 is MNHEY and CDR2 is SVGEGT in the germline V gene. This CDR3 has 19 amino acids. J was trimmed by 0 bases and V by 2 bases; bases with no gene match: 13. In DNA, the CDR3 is TGTGCCAGCAGTTACAGACAACAGGGGCTAGGGTATAGCAATCAGCCCCAGCATTTT. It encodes CASSYRQQGLGYSNQPQHF.

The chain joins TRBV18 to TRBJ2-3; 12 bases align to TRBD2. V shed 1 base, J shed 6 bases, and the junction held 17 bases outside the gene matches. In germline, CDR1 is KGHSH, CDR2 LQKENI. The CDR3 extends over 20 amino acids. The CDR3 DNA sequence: TGTGCCAGCTCACCACGGGGACAGGGGAGGACTAGCGGGATGGCGGATACGCAGTATTTT. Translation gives CASSPRGQGRTSGMADTQYF.

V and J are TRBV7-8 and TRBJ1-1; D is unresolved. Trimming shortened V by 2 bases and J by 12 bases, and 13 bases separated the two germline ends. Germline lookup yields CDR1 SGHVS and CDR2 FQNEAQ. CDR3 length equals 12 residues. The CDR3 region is CASSLIREVTFF. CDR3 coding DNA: TGTGCCAGCAGCTTAATTAGGGAGGTAACTTTCTTT.

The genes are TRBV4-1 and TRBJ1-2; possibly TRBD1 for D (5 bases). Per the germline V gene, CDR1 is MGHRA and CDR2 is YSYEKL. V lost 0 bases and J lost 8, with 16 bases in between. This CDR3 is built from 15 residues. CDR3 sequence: CASSQDRQGLWGYTF. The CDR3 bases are TGCGCCAGCAGCCAAGATAGGCAGGGTTTATGGGGCTACACCTTC.

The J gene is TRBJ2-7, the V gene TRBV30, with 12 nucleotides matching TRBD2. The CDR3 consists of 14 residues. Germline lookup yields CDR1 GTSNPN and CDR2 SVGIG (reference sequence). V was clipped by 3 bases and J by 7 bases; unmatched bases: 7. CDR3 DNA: TGTGCCTGGAGAACCCTAGCGGGAGGGGGGGAGCAGTACTTC. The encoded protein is CAWRTLAGGGEQYF.

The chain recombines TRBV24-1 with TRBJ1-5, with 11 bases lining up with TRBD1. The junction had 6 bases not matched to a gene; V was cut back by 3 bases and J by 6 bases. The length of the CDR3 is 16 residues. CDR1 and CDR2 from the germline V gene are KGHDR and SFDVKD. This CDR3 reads CATSDPGQGGSQPQHF. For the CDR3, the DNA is TGTGCCACCAGTGATCCGGGACAGGGGGGATCTCAGCCCCAGCATTTT.

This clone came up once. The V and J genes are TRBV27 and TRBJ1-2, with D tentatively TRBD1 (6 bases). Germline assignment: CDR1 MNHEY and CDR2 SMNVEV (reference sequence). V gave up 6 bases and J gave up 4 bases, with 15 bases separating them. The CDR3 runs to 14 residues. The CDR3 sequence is CASSPHGGPYGYTF. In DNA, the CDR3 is TGTGCCAGCAGCCCCCATGGGGGCCCCTATGGCTACACCTTC.

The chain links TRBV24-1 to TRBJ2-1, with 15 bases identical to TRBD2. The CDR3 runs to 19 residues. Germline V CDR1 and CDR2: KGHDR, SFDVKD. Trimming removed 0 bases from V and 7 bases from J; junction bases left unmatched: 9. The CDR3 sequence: CATSDLHRTSGGAGNEQFF. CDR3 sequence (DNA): TGTGCCACCAGTGATTTGCACAGGACTAGCGGGGGGGCAGGTAATGAGCAGTTCTTC.

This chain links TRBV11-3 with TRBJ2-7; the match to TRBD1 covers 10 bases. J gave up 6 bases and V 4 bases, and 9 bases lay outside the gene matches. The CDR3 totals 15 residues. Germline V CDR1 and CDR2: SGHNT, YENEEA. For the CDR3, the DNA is TGTGCCAGCAGCTCCACGACAGGGGGCCTAGGCGAGCAGTACTTC. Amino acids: CASSSTTGGLGEQYF. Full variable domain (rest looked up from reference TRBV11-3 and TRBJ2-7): EAGVVQSPRYKIIEKKQPVAFWCNPISGHNTLYWYLQNLGQGPELLIRYENEEAVDDSQLPKDRFSAERLKGVDSTLKIQPAELGDSAVYLCASSSTTGGLGEQYFGPGTRLTVT.

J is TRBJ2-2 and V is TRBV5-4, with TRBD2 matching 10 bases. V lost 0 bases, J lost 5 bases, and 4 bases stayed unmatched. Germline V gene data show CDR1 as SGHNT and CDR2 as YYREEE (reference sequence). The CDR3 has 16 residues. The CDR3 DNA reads TGTGCCAGCAGCTTGGCAGCGGGAGGGGGGACCGGGGAGCTGTTTTTT. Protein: CASSLAAGGGTGELFF. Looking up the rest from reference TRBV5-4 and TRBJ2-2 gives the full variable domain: ETGVTQSPTHLIKTRGQQVTLRCSSQSGHNTVSWYQQALGQGPQFIFQYYREEENGRGNFPPRFSGLQFPNYSSELNVNALELDDSALYLCASSLAAGGGTGELFFGEGSRLTVL.

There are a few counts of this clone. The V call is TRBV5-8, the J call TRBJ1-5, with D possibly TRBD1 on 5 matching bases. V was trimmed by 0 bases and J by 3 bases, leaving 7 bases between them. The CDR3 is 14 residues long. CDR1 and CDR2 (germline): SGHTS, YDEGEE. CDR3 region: CASSLVGANQPQHF. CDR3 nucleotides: TGTGCCAGCAGCTTGGTTGGGGCCAATCAGCCCCAGCATTTT.

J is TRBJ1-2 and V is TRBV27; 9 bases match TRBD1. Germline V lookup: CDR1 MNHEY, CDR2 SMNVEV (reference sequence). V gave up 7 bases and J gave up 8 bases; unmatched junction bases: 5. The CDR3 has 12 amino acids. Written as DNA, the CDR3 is TGTGCCAGCACTACAGGGGGCGAAGGCTACACCTTC. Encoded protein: CASTTGGEGYTF.

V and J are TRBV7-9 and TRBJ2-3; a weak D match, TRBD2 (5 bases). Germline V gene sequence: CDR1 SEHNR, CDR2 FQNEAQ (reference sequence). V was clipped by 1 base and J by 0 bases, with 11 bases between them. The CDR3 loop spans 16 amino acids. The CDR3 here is CASSLGRGSSTDTQYF. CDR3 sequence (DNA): TGTGCCAGCAGCTTAGGGCGCGGGTCCAGCACAGATACGCAGTATTTT. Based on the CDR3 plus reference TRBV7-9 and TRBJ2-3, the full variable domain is DTGVSQNPRHKITKRGQNVTFRCDPISEHNRLYWYRQTLGQGPEFLTYFQNEAQLEKSRLLSDRFSAERPKGSFSTLEIQRTEQGDSAMYLCASSLGRGSSTDTQYFGPGTRLTVL.

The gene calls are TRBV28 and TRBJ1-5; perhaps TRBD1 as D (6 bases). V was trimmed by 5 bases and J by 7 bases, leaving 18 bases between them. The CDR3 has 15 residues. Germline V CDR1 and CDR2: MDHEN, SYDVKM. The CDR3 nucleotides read TGTGCCAGCAGTCACCTTGGGGGGGCGCGGCAGCCCCAGCATTTT. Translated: CASSHLGGARQPQHF.

CDR3 loop: CASSRGQETQYF. The CDR3 DNA follows: TGTGCCAGCTCCCGAGGCCAAGAGACCCAGTACTTC. The rearrangement joins TRBV18 to TRBJ2-5; the D is unclear. The germline V gene has CDR1 KGHSH and CDR2 LQKENI. Trimming shortened V by 6 bases and J by 1 base, and 6 bases separated the two germline ends. The CDR3 length is 12 residues.

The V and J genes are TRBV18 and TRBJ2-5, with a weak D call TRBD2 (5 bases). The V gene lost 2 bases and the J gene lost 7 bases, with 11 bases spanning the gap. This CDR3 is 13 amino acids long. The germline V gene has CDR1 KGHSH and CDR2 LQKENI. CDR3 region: CASSPTEAGTQYF. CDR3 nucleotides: TGTGCCAGCTCACCAACGGAGGCAGGGACCCAGTACTTC.

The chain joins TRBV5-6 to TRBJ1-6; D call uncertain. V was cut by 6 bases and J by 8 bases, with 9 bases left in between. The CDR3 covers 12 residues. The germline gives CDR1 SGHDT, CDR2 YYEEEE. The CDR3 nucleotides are TGTGCCAGCAACTGGAGGGATTCACCCCTCCACTTT. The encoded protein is CASNWRDSPLHF.

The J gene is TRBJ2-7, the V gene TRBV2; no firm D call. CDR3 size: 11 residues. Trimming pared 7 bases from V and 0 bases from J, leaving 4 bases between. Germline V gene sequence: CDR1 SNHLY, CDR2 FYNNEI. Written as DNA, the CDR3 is TGTGCCAGCACAGGCTCCTACGAGCAGTACTTC. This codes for CASTGSYEQYF.

For the CDR3, the DNA is TGTGCCTGGAGCGGACAGGGTAATCAGCCCCAGCATTTT. This sequence encodes CAWSGQGNQPQHF. The chain has TRBV30 and TRBJ1-5; 8 bases are shared with TRBD1. The CDR3 totals 13 residues. Per germline, CDR1 GTSNPN and CDR2 SVGIG (reference sequence). With V trimmed by 3 bases and J by 4 bases, 2 bases remained unmatched.

In DNA, the CDR3 is TGTGCCAACTCTGTGATAGGGAGCACTGAAGCTTTCTTT. Residues: CANSVIGSTEAFF. The rearrangement links TRBV5-4 to TRBJ1-1; D unclear. The V gene lost 9 bases and the J gene lost 4 bases, with 16 bases spanning the gap. This CDR3 has 13 amino acids. Germline values: CDR1 SGHNT, CDR2 YYREEE (reference sequence).